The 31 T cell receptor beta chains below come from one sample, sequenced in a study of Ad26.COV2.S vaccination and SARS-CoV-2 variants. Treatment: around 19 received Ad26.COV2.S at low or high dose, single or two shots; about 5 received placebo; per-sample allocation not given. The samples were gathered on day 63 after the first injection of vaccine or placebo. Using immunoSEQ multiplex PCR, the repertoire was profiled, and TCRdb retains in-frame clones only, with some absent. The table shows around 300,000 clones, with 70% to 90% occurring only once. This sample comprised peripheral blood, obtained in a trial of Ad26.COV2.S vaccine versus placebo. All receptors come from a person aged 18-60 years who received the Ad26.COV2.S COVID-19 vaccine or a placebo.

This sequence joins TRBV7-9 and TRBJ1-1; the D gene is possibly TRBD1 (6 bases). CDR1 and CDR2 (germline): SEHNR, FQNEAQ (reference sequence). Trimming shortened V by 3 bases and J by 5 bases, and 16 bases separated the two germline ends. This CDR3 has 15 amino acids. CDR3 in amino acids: CASSLGGLRYTEAFF. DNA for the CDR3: TGTGCCAGCAGCTTGGGGGGGCTACGTTATACTGAAGCTTTCTTT.

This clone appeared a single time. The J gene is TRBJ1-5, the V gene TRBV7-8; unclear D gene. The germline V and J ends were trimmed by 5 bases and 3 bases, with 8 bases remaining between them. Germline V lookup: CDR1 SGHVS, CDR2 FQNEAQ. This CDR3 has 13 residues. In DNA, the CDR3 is TGTGCCAGCAGCCCAGAATTCAATCAGCCCCAGCATTTT. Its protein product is CASSPEFNQPQHF.

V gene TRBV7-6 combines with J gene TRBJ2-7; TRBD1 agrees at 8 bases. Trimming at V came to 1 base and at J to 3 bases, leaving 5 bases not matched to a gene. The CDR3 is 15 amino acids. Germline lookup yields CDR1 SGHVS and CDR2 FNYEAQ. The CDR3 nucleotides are TGTGCCAGCAGCTTAGTTCCAGGGGGCGTCTACGAGCAGTACTTC. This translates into CASSLVPGGVYEQYF.

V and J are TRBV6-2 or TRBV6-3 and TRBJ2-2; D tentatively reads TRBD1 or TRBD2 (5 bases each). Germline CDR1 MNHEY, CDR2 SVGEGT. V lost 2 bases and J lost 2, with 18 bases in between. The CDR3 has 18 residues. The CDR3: CASSYTGLTNPNTGELFF. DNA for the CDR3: TGTGCCAGCAGTTACACGGGGCTAACGAACCCCAACACCGGGGAGCTGTTTTTT.

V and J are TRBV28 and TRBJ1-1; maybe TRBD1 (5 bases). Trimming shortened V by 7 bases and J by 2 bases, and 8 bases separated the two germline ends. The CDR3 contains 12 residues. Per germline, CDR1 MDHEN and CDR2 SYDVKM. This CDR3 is CASTQGNTEAFF. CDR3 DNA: TGTGCCAGCACCCAGGGAAACACTGAAGCTTTCTTT.

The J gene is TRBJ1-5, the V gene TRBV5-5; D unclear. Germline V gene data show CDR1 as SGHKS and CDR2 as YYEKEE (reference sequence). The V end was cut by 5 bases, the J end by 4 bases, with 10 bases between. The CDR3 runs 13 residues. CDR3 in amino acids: CASSHDGNQPQHF. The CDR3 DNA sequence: TGTGCCAGCAGTCACGACGGAAATCAGCCCCAGCATTTT.

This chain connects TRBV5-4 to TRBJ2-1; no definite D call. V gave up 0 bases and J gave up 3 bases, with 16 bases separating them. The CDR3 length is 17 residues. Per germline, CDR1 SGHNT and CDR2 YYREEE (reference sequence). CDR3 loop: CASSLVGGTSLYNEQFF. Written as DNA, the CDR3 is TGTGCCAGCAGCTTGGTGGGCGGAACCTCCCTCTACAATGAGCAGTTCTTC.

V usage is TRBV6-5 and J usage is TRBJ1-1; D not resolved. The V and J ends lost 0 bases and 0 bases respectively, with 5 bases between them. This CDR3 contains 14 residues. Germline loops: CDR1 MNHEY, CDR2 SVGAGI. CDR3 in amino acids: CASSYSQMNTEAFF. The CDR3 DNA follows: TGTGCCAGCAGTTACTCACAGATGAACACTGAAGCTTTCTTT.

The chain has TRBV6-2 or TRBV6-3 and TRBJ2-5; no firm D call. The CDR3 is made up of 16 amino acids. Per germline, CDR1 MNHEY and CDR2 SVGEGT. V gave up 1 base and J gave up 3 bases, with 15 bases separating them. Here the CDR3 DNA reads TGTGCCAGCAGTTACTTTCGTGGATCCCCCAAAGAGACCCAGTACTTC. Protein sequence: CASSYFRGSPKETQYF.

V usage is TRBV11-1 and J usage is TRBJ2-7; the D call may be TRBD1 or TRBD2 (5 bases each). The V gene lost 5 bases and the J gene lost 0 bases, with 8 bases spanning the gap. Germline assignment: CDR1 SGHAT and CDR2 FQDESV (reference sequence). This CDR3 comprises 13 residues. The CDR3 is CASSPRGSYEQYF. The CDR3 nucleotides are TGTGCCAGCAGCCCGAGGGGCTCCTACGAGCAGTACTTC.

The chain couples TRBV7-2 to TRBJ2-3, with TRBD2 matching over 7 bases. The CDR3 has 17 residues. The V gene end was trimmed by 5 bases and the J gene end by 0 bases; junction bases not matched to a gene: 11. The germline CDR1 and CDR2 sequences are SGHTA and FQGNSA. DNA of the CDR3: TGTGCCAGCAGCCGTCCTAGCGGACTGTATAGCACAGATACGCAGTATTTT. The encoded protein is CASSRPSGLYSTDTQYF.

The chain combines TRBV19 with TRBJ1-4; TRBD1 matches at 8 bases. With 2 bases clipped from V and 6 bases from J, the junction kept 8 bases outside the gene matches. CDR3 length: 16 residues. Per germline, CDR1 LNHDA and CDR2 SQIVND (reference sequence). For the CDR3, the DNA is TGTGCCAGTAGTATAACCGCAGGGGGCGCCGATGAAAAACTGTTTTTT. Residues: CASSITAGGADEKLFF.

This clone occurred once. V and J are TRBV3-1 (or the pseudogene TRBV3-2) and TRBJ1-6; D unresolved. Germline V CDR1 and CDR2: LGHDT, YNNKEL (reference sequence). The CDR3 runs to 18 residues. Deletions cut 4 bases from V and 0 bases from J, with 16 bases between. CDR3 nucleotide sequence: TGTGCCAGCAGCCCAACCGAACCGGGAGCCTCCTATAATTCACCCCTCCACTTT. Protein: CASSPTEPGASYNSPLHF.

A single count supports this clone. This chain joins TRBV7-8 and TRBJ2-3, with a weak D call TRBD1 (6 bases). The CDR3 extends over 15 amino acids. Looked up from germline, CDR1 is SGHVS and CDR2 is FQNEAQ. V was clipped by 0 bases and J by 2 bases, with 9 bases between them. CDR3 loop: CASSLASGATDTQYF. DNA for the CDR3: TGTGCCAGCAGCTTAGCGTCAGGGGCCACAGATACGCAGTATTTT.

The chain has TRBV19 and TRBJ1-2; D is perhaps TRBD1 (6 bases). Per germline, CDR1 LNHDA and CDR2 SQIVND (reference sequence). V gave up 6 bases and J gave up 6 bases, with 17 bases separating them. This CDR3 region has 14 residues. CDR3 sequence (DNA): TGTGCCAGTAGGGTAGGGGGGCTTACGGATGGCTACACCTTC. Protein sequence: CASRVGGLTDGYTF.

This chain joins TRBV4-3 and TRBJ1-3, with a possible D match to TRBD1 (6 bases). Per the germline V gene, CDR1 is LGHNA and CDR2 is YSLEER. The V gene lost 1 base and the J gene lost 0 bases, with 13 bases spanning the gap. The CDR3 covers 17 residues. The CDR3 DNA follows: TGCGCCAGCAGCCAAGCCCAGGGGAAGAGCTCTGGAAACACCATATATTTT. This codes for CASSQAQGKSSGNTIYF.

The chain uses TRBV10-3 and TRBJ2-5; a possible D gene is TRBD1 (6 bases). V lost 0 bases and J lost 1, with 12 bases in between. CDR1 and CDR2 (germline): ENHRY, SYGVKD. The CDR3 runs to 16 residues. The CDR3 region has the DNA TGTGCCATCAGTGAGTCCGAGGGACATACCCAAGAGACCCAGTACTTC. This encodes CAISESEGHTQETQYF.

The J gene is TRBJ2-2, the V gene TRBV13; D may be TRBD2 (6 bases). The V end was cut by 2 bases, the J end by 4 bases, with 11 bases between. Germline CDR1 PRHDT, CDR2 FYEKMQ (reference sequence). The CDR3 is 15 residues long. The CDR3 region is CASSLRWRGTGELFF. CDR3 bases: TGTGCCAGCAGCTTAAGGTGGCGGGGCACCGGGGAGCTGTTTTTT.

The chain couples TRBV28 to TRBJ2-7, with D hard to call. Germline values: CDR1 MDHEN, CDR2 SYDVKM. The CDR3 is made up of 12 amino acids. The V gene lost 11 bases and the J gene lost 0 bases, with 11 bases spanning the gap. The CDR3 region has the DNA TGTGCCTCAGCATATAGCTCCTACGAGCAGTACTTC. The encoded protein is CASAYSSYEQYF.

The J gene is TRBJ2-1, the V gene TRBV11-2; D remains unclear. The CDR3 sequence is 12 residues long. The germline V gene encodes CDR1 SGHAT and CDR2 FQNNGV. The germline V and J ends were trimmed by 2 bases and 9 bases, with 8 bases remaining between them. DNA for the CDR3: TGTGCCAGCAGCTTAAGATTTAGTGAGCAGTTCTTC. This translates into CASSLRFSEQFF.

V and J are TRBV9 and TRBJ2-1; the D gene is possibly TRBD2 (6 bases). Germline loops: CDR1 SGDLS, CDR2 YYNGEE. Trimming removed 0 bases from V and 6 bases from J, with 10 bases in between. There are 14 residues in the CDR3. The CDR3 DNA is TGTGCCAGCAGCGTAGAGTGGGACTCCAATGAGCAGTTCTTC. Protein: CASSVEWDSNEQFF.

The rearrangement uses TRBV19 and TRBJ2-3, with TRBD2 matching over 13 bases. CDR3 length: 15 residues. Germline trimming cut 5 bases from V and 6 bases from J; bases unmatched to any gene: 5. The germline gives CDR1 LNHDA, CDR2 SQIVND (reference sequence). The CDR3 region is CASSFGLAGVDTQYF. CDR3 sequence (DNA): TGTGCCAGTAGTTTCGGACTAGCGGGAGTGGATACGCAGTATTTT.

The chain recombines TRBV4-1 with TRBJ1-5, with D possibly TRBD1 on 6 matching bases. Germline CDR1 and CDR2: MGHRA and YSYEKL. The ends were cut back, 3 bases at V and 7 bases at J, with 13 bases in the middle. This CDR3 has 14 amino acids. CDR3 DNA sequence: TGCGCCAGCAGCCAGGGCAGGGGTGGACAGCCCCAGCATTTT. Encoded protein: CASSQGRGGQPQHF.

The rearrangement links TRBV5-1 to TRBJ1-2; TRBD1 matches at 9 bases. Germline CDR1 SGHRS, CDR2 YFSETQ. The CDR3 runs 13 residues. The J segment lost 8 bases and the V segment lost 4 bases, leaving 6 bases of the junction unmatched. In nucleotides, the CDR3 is TGCGCCAGCAGCGGGGGACAGGGAGAAGGCTACACCTTC. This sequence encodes CASSGGQGEGYTF.

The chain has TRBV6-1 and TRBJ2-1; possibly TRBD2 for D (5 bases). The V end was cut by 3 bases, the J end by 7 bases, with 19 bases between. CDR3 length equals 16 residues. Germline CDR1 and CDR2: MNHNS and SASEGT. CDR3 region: CASSERKSGTTNEQFF. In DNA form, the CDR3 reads TGTGCCAGCAGTGAGCGGAAAAGCGGTACCACGAATGAGCAGTTCTTC.

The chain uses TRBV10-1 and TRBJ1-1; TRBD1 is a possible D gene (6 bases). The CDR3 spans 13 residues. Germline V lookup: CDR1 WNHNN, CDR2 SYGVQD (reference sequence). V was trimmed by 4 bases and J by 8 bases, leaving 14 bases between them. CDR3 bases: TGCGCCAGCAGTGCCGGGACACCCTGGGAAGCTTTCTTT. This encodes CASSAGTPWEAFF.

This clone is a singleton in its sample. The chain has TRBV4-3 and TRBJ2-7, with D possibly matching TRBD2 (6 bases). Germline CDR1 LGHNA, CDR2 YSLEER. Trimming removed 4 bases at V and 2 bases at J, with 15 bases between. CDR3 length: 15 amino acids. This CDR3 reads CASSPTSGGAYEQYF. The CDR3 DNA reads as TGCGCCAGCAGCCCAACCTCCGGGGGAGCCTACGAGCAGTACTTC.

The CDR3 region is CATSDRHTGIGTSGVSTDTQYF. For the CDR3, the DNA is TGTGCCACCAGTGATCGGCATACAGGAATTGGGACTAGCGGGGTTAGCACAGATACGCAGTATTTT. This chain joins TRBV24-1 and TRBJ2-3; 13 bases are a match to TRBD2. The CDR3 runs to 22 residues. Germline loops: CDR1 KGHDR, CDR2 SFDVKD. V was pared by 3 bases and J by 0 bases, with 17 bases of the junction left unmatched.

The CDR3 here is CASSLTLAGREEQFF. CDR3 bases: TGTGCCAGCAGCTTAACTCTGGCGGGGAGAGAAGAGCAGTTCTTC. The chain combines TRBV7-3 with TRBJ2-1; tentative D call: TRBD2 (6 bases). Trimming shortened V by 0 bases and J by 10 bases, and 16 bases separated the two germline ends. The CDR3 runs 15 residues. Germline assignment: CDR1 SGHTA and CDR2 FQGTGA.

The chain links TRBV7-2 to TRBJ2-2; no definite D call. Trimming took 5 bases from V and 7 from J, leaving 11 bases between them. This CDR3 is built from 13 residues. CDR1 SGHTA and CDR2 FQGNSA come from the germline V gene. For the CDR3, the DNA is TGTGCCAGCAGCCTAGAGTTGGTCGGGGAGCTGTTTTTT. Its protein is CASSLELVGELFF.

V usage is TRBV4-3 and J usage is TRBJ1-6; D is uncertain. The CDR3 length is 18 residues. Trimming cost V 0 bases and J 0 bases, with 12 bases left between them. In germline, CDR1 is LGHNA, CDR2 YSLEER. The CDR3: CASSQDSDLRSYNSPLHF. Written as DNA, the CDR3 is TGCGCCAGCAGCCAAGATTCGGACTTACGCTCCTATAATTCACCCCTCCACTTT.